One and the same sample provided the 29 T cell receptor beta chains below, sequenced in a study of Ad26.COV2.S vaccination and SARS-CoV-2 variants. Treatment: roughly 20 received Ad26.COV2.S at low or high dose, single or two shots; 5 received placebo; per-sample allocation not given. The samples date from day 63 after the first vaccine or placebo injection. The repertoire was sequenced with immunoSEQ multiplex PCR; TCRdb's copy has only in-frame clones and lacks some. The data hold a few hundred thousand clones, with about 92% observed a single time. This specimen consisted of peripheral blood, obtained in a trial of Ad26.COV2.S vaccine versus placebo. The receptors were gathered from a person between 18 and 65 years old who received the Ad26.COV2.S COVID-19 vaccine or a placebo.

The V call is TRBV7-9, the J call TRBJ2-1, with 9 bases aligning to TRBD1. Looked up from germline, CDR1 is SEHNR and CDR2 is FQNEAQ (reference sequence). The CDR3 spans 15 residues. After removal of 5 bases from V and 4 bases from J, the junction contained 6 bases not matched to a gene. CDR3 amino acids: CASSPRDRDYNEQFF. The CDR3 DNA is TGTGCCAGCAGCCCCCGGGACAGGGATTACAATGAGCAGTTCTTC.

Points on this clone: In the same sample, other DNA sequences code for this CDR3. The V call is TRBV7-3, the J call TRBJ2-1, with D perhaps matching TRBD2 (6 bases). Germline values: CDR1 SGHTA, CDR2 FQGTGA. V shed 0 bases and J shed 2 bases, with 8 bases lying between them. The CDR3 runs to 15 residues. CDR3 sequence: CASSLTGGTYNEQFF. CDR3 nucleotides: TGTGCCAGCAGCTTAACGGGAGGTACCTACAATGAGCAGTTCTTC.

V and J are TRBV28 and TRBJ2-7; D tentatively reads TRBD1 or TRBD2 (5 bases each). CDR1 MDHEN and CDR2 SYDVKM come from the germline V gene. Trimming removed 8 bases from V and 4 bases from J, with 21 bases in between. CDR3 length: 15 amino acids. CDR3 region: CASPPSGTIGYEQYF. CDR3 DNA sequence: TGTGCCAGCCCGCCGTCCGGGACCATTGGATACGAGCAGTACTTC.

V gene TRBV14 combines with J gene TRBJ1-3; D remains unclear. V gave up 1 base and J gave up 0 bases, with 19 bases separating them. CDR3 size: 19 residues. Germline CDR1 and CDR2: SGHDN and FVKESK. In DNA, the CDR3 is TGTGCCAGCAGCCAAGTCGGTCGGTCGTCCATATTCTCTGGAAACACCATATATTTT. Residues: CASSQVGRSSIFSGNTIYF.

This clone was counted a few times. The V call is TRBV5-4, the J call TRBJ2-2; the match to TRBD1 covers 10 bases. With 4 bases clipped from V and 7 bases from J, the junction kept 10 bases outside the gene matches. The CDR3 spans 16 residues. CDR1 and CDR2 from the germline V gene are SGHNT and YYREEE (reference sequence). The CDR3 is CASSQGQGSIGGELFF. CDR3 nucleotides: TGTGCCAGCAGCCAGGGACAGGGGTCTATCGGCGGGGAGCTGTTTTTT.

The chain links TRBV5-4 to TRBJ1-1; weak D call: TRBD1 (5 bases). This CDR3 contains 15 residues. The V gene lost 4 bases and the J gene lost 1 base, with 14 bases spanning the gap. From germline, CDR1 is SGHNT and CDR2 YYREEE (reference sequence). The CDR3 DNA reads TGTGCCAGCAGCCGTGAATGGGGCGGGAACACTGAAGCTTTCTTT. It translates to CASSREWGGNTEAFF.

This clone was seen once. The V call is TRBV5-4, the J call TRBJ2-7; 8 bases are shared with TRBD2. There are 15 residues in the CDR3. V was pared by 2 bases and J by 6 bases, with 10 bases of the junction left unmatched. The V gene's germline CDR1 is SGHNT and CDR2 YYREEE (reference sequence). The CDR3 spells CASSFLRAGATEQYF. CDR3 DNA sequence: TGTGCCAGCAGCTTTCTTCGAGCGGGAGCCACCGAGCAGTACTTC.

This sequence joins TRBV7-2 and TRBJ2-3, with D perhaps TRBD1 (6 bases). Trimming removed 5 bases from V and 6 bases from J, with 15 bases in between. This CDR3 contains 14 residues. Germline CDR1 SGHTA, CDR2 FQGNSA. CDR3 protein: CASSRRQASDTQYF. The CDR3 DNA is TGTGCCAGCAGCCGGAGACAGGCGAGTGATACGCAGTATTTT. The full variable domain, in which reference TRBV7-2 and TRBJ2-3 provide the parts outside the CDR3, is GAGVSQSPSNKVTEKGKDVELRCDPISGHTALYWYRQSLGQGLEFLIYFQGNSAPDKSGLPSDRFSAERTGGSVSTLTIQRTQQEDSAVYLCASSRRQASDTQYFGPGTRLTVL.

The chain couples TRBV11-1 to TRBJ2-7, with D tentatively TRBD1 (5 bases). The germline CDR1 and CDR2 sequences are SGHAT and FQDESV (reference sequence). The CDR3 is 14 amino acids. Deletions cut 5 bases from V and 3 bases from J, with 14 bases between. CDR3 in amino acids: CASSLAGRGYEQYF. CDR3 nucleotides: TGTGCCAGCAGCCTTGCCGGAAGGGGCTACGAGCAGTACTTC. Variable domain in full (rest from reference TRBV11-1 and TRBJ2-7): EAEVAQSPRYKITEKSQAVAFWCDPISGHATLYWYRQILGQGPELLVQFQDESVVDDSQLPKDRFSAERLKGVDSTLKIQPAELGDSAMYLCASSLAGRGYEQYFGPGTRLTVT.

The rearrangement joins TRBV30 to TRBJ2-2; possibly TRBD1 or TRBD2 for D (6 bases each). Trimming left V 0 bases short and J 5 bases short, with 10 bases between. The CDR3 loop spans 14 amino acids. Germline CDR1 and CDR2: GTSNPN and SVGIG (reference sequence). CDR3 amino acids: CAWSVTGATGELFF. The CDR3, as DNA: TGTGCCTGGAGTGTAACGGGGGCGACCGGGGAGCTGTTTTTT.

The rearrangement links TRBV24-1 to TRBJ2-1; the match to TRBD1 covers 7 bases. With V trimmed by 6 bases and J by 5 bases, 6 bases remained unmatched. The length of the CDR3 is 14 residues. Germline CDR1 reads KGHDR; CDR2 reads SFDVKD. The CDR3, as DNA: TGTGCCACCAGTCCGGGACAGACTGACAATGAGCAGTTCTTC. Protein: CATSPGQTDNEQFF.

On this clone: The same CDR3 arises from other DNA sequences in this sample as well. The CDR3 nucleotides read TGTGCCAGCAGCTCAACAGGGGGGGCCTACAATGAGCAGTTCTTC. Translating gives CASSSTGGAYNEQFF. The rearrangement joins TRBV7-3 to TRBJ2-1; the D gene is possibly TRBD1 (8 bases). CDR1 is SGHTA and CDR2 is FQGTGA in the germline V gene. The CDR3 has 15 residues. Trimming shortened V by 4 bases and J by 2 bases, and 12 bases separated the two germline ends.

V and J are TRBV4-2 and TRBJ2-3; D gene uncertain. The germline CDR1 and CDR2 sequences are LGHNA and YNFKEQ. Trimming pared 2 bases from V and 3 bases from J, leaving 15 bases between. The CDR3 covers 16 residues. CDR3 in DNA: TGTGCCAGCAGCCAAAAGGTTCAGAGTTCGACAGATACGCAGTATTTT. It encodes CASSQKVQSSTDTQYF.

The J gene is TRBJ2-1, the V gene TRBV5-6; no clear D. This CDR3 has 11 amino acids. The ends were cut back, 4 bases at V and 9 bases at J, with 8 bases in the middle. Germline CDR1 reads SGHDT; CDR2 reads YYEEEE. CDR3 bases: TGTGCCAGCAGCCGGTATGTTGAGCAGTTCTTC. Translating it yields CASSRYVEQFF.

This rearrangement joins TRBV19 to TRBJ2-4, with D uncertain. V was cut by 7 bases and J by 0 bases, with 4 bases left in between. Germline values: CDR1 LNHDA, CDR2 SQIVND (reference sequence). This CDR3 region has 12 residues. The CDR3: CASKLAKNIQYF. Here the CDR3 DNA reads TGTGCCAGTAAGCTAGCCAAAAACATTCAGTACTTC.

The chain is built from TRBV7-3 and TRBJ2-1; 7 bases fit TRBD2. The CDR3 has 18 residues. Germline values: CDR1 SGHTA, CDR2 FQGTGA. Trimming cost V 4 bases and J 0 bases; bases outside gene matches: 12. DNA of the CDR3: TGTGCCAGCAGCTCAACCCCCCAGCGGGGTAGCTCCTACAATGAGCAGTTCTTC. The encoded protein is CASSSTPQRGSSYNEQFF.

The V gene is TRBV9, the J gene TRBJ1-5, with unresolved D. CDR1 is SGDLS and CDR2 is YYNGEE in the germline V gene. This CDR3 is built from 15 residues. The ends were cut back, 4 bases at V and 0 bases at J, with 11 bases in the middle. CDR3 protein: CASSSDGHSNQPQHF. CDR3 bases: TGTGCCAGCAGCTCCGACGGGCATAGCAATCAGCCCCAGCATTTT.

The CDR3: CASSLNMGRHVQTQYF. The CDR3 region has the DNA TGTGCCAGCAGCTTAAATATGGGCAGGCACGTTCAGACCCAGTACTTC. The rearrangement joins TRBV7-3 to TRBJ2-5; D is ambiguous. The CDR3 has 16 residues. Germline CDR1 and CDR2: SGHTA and FQGTGA. With 1 base removed from V and 6 bases from J, the gap between germline ends came to 18 bases.

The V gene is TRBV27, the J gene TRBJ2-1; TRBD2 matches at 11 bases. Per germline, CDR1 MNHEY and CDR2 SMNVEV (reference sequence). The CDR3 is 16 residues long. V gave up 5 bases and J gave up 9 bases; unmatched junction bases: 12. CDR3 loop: CASSKPTSGMEGEQFF. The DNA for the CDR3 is TGTGCCAGCAGTAAACCGACTAGCGGGATGGAGGGTGAGCAGTTCTTC.

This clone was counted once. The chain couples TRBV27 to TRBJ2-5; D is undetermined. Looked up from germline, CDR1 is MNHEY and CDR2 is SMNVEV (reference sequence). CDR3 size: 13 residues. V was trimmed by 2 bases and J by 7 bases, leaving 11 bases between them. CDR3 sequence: CASSLDRATTQYF. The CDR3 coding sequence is TGTGCCAGCAGTTTAGATCGGGCCACGACCCAGTACTTC.

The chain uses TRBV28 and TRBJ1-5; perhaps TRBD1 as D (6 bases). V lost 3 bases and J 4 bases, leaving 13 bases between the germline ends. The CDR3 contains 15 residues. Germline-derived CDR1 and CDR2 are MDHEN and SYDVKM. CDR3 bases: TGTGCCAGCAGTTTGAGGGGGGCAGGTAATCAGCCCCAGCATTTT. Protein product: CASSLRGAGNQPQHF.

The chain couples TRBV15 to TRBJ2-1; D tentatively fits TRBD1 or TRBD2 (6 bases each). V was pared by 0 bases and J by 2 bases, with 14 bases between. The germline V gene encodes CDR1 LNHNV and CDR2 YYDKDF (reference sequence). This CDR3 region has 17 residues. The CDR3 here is CATSRDEGGTTYNEQFF. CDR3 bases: TGTGCCACCAGCAGAGATGAGGGCGGGACAACCTACAATGAGCAGTTCTTC.

The DNA for the CDR3 is TGCAGCGTTGAATATGGTCCGGGGGAAAAACTGTTTTTT. Its protein product is CSVEYGPGEKLFF. The V gene is TRBV29-1, the J gene TRBJ1-4; D unclear. The V and J ends lost 2 bases and 8 bases respectively, with 12 bases between them. Per germline, CDR1 SQVTM and CDR2 ANQGSEA. This CDR3 is 13 amino acids long.

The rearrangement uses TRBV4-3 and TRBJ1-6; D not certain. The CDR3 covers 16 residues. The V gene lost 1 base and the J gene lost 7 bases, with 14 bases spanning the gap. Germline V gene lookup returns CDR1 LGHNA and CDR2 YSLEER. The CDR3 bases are TGCGCCAGCAGCCAAGGAAAAGGGCGAGGGAATTCACCCCTCCACTTT. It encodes CASSQGKGRGNSPLHF.

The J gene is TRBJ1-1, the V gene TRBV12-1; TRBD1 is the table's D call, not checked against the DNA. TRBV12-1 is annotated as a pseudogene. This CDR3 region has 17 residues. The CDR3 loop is CASSIRDRVNMNTEAFF. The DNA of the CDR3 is TGTGCCAGCAGCATAAGGGACAGGGTAAACATGAACACTGAAGCTTTCTTT.

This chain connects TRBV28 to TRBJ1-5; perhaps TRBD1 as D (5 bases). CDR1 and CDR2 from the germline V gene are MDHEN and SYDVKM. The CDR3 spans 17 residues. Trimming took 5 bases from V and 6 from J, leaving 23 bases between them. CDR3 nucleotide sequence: TGTGCCAGCAGTCCCGACTACGAGACAGCGAGATTTCAGCCCCAGCATTTT. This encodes CASSPDYETARFQPQHF.

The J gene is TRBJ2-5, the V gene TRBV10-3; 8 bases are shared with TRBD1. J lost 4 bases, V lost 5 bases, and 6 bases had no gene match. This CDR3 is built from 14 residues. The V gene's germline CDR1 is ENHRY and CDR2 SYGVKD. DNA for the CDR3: TGTGCCATCAGTCCAGGGACAGGCTCAGAGACCCAGTACTTC. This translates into CAISPGTGSETQYF.

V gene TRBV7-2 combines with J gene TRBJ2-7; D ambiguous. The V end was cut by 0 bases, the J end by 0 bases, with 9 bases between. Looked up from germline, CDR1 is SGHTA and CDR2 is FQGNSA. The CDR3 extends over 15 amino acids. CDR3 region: CASSLAPRASYEQYF. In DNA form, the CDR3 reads TGTGCCAGCAGCTTAGCCCCTAGGGCCTCCTACGAGCAGTACTTC.

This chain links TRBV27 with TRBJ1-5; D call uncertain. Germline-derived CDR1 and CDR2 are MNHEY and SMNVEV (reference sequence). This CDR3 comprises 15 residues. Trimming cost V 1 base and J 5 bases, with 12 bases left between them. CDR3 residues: CASSLLAGYDQPQHF. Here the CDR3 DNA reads TGTGCCAGCAGTTTATTGGCAGGCTACGATCAGCCCCAGCATTTT.